The sequence of this TCR beta chain was determined in a study of blood T cells in healthy people across ages. This clonotype was recorded many times. Together with a sample-barcoded 5' primer, a J-beta primer mix was included in a second PCR lasting roughly 6 to 12 cycles. TCRdb re-called the 5' RACE reads with MiXCR, one entry per CDR3 protein. The sample lists about 930,000 distinct CDR3 sequences, approximately 32% occurring once. The CDR3 covers 11 residues. The germline V and J ends were trimmed by 5 bases and 6 bases, with 8 bases remaining between them. Germline V gene lookup returns CDR1 SEHNR and CDR2 FQNEAQ (reference sequence). The data were also submitted as part of a second study, on T cells of mothers and their children. As that study records: Second-PCR primer M1S introduced sample barcodes and 2-4 random nucleotides. A slight, non-significant increase in overlap was found for related mother-child pairs relative to unrelated pairs.

Specimen: blood. The source of this sequence is a woman in her thirties or forties in good health. The chain is built from TRBV7-9 and TRBJ2-7, with a possible D match to TRBD2 (5 bases). The chain's CDR3 is CASSTRGEQYF. The CDR3 bases are TGTGCCAGCAGCACCCGGGGCGAGCAGTACTTC.